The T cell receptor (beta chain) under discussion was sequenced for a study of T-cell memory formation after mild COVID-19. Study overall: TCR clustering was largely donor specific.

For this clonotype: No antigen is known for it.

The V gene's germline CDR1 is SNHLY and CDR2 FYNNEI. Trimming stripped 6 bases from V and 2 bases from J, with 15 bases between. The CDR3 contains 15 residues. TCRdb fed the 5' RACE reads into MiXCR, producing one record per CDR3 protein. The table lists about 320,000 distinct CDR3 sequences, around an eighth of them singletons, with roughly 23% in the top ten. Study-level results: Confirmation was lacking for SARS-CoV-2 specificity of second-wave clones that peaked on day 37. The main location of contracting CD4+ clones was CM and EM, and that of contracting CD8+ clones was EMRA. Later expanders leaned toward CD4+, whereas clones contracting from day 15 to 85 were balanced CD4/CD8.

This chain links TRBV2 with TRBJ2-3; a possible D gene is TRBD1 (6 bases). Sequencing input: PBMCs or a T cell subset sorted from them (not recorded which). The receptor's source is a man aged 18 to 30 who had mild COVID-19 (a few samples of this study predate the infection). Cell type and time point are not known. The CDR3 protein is CASSVYGGHTDTQYF. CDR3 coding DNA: TGTGCCAGCAGCGTTTATGGGGGCCACACAGATACGCAGTATTTT.